Listed below are T cell receptor beta chains from one sample, sequenced in a study of blood T cell repertoires in COVID-19. Sequenced by immunoSEQ multiplex PCR; TCRdb stores in-frame clones only, minus some. The sample gives a few hundred thousand clones, 88% of which show up once; 1.5% to 2% is in the top ten. Sequenced material: peripheral blood. The receptor set was obtained from a woman aged 25 to 39 with COVID-19, enrolled during active disease. Each CDR3 is given with its conserved first and last residue. D genes are given only for firm matches. Clone size is given for some rows only: seen once, a few or many times, or a class if the clone is expanded.

CDR3 DNA	CDR3 protein	CDR3 length	clone size	J gene	V gene	D gene
TGCGCCAGCAATGGTCATTGGGGGGACGGATCCTCCTACGAGCAGTACTTC	CASNGHWGDGSSYEQYF	17	few	TRBJ2-7	TRBV10-1	-
TGTGCCAGCAGTGAGCGGGGACAGGGAGGTACCGGGGAGCTGTTTTTT	CASSERGQGGTGELFF	16	-	TRBJ2-2	TRBV2	TRBD1
TGTGCCAGCACCATGGGGGGGTTTTTAGCTAACTATGGCTACACCTTC	CASTMGGFLANYGYTF	16	-	TRBJ1-2	TRBV28	-
TGTGCCAGCAGCTTGGCGCCGGGGGAAAAACTGTTTTTT	CASSLAPGEKLFF	13	-	TRBJ1-4	TRBV5-4	-
TGTGCCAGCTCACCGGAGATGGGGAACACTGAAGCTTTCTTT	CASSPEMGNTEAFF	14	-	TRBJ1-1	TRBV18	-
TGTGCCAGCAGCCCTACCGAGTACACAGATACGCAGTATTTT	CASSPTEYTDTQYF	14	-	TRBJ2-3	TRBV7-8	-
TGCGCCAGCAGCCAAGATCGGGGACTAGCGGTTACTAGCACAGATACGCAGTATTTT	CASSQDRGLAVTSTDTQYF	19	few	TRBJ2-3	TRBV4-3	TRBD2
TGTGCCAGCAGCTTAACAGGGGCTGAAGCTTTCTTT	CASSLTGAEAFF	12	-	TRBJ1-1	TRBV7-2	TRBD1
TGTGCCAGTAGTCAACCAAAACAGGCTGGGTATGGCTACACCTTC	CASSQPKQAGYGYTF	15	-	TRBJ1-2	TRBV19	-
TGTGCCAGCAGCCCTCAGGGCTCTGGGGCCAACGTCCTGACTTTC	CASSPQGSGANVLTF	15	-	TRBJ2-6	TRBV2	-
TGCGCCAGCAGCTTGGAGCCGTACTATGGCTACACCTTC	CASSLEPYYGYTF	13	-	TRBJ1-2	TRBV5-1	-
TGTGCCAGCAGAGGACAGGGTGCTGGAAACACCATATATTTT	CASRGQGAGNTIYF	14	-	TRBJ1-3	TRBV28	TRBD1
TGTGCCAGCAGTTTATGGACAGAGACAGGAAACACCATATATTTT	CASSLWTETGNTIYF	15	once	TRBJ1-3	TRBV28	-
TGTGCCAGCGCGGCGGAGCAGGGGCGCACAGATACGCAGTATTTT	CASAAEQGRTDTQYF	15	-	TRBJ2-3	TRBV2	-
TGTGCCAGCAGCCCCCGCAGGGGTGAAAAACTGTTTTTT	CASSPRRGEKLFF	13	-	TRBJ1-4	TRBV3-1/TRBV3-2	-
TGTGCCAGCAGTTTAAACACGGGAGCTTTCTTT	CASSLNTGAFF	11	-	TRBJ1-1	TRBV28	-
TGTGCCAGCAGCCTGCGACAGGGGACAACCCTGAGCTCTGGAAACACCATATATTTT	CASSLRQGTTLSSGNTIYF	19	-	TRBJ1-3	TRBV4-2	TRBD1
TGTGCCAGCAGCCGATCGGGGGGAGGGGCCAGCTCCTACAATGAGCAGTTCTTC	CASSRSGGGASSYNEQFF	18	-	TRBJ2-1	TRBV4-2	TRBD2
TGTGCCAGCAGCTTTTCAGGGGGCGGGAATACAGATACGCAGTATTTT	CASSFSGGGNTDTQYF	16	-	TRBJ2-3	TRBV7-3	TRBD1
TGTGCCAGCAGCTTAGCGCCGAGCTCTGGAAACACCATATATTTT	CASSLAPSSGNTIYF	15	-	TRBJ1-3	TRBV7-8	-
TGTGCCAGCAAAGCCGTCTCTGGAAACACCATATATTTT	CASKAVSGNTIYF	13	-	TRBJ1-3	TRBV6-5	-
TGTGCCAGCAGCTTAGCCGGGACAGGGTTTGGCTACACCTTC	CASSLAGTGFGYTF	14	once	TRBJ1-2	TRBV7-8	TRBD1
TGCGCCAGCAGCCTCACAGGGTCCCCAAACACTGAAGCTTTCTTT	CASSLTGSPNTEAFF	15	once	TRBJ1-1	TRBV4-1	-
TGCGCCAGCAGCCGAGACAGTGAAGCTTTCTTT	CASSRDSEAFF	11	-	TRBJ1-1	TRBV4-3	-
TGTGCCAGCAGTGAAGATAAAGGAGCGCCCTACAATGAGCAGTTCTTC	CASSEDKGAPYNEQFF	16	-	TRBJ2-1	TRBV6-1	-
TGTGCCAGCAGACAGAGTCTAGCGGGGGGACCCGGCGGGGAGCTGTTTTTT	CASRQSLAGGPGGELFF	17	-	TRBJ2-2	TRBV7-8	TRBD2
TGTGCCAGCAGTTATCGTAGCGGGGGGGCCGGTGAGCAGTTCTTC	CASSYRSGGAGEQFF	15	-	TRBJ2-1	TRBV6-5	TRBD2
TGTGCCAGCAGAGTGAACGCAGGGGATGGTGAAGCTTTCTTT	CASRVNAGDGEAFF	14	-	TRBJ1-1	TRBV2	-
TGTGCCAGCAGCTGGGGCGGTATTAGCAATCAGCCCCAGCATTTT	CASSWGGISNQPQHF	15	-	TRBJ1-5	TRBV5-8	-
TGTGCCAGCAGCTTGGTTAGCGTAACTAATGAAAAACTGTTTTTT	CASSLVSVTNEKLFF	15	once	TRBJ1-4	TRBV5-8	-
TGTGCCACCAGCAGAGCCTCCGGGACAGGGGTAAATGGCTACACCTTC	CATSRASGTGVNGYTF	16	-	TRBJ1-2	TRBV15	TRBD1
TGTGCCACCAGCAGAGATCGAGGAGTCTATGGCTACACCTTC	CATSRDRGVYGYTF	14	-	TRBJ1-2	TRBV15	-
TGCGCCAGCAGCTGGCCCGCCGTTAACACCGGGGAGCTGTTTTTT	CASSWPAVNTGELFF	15	-	TRBJ2-2	TRBV5-1	-
TGTGCCAGCTCACCAGGGGCGGCTTCACCCCTCCACTTT	CASSPGAASPLHF	13	-	TRBJ1-6	TRBV18	-
TGCGCCAGCAGCCGAATATACGGACTAGCGGGGGAAGAGACCCAGTACTTC	CASSRIYGLAGEETQYF	17	-	TRBJ2-5	TRBV4-1	TRBD2
TGTGCCAGCACGGTCGACAGGGGATGGACTGAAGCTTTCTTT	CASTVDRGWTEAFF	14	-	TRBJ1-1	TRBV7-2	TRBD1